The sequence of this T cell receptor beta chain was determined in a study of cytomegalovirus exposure and HLA in healthy donors. Overall study findings and caveats: Most likely, a cluster of highly shared sequence variants arose as a sequencing artifact. Fewer N-insertions (relative to the roughly 630-donor mean) were reportedly seen in an Asian-associated ancestry cluster in a later analysis.

Points on this clone: The antigen is not known.

The CDR3 extends over 15 amino acids. Germline CDR1 reads MNHEY; CDR2 reads SVGAGI. The trim removed 0 bases at V and 2 bases at J, leaving 4 bases unmatched. This PCR relied on a set of 60 Vbeta primers and 13 Jbeta primers. Original methodology: The count from a later analysis was about 80 million unique TCR beta chains, 9.5 million to 11 million of them shared. Profiled with immunoSEQ multiplex PCR; TCRdb holds only in-frame clones, not every one. V, J and clone size derive from that table, while D and trimming were established from the DNA sequence. The data hold about 94,000 clones, with around 66% observed a single time.

V is TRBV6-5 and J is TRBJ2-7; 7 bases are a match to TRBD1. This TCR was recovered from a man aged 25 to 40 in good health and CMV-seronegative. The specimen was PBMCs. The CDR3: CASSYSRGSAYEQYF. CDR3 nucleotide sequence: TGTGCCAGCAGTTACTCCAGGGGGTCCGCCTACGAGCAGTACTTC.